A single sample is the source of the 19 T cell receptor beta chains below, sequenced in a study of Tregs in tolerant kidney transplant recipients. TCRdb's table, derived via immunoSEQ multiplex PCR, lists solely in-frame clones and lacks some. The profile shows about 94,000 clones, 90% to 95% of them singletons. Sequenced here: CD4+ T cells from blood, sampled before the transplant. All receptors come from a human donor who received a combined kidney and bone marrow transplant.

The rearrangement joins TRBV2 to TRBJ1-2, with D maybe TRBD1 (5 bases). Germline assignment: CDR1 SNHLY and CDR2 FYNNEI. V was cut by 0 bases and J by 6 bases, with 11 bases left in between. The CDR3 runs 14 residues. This CDR3 reads CASSEARAGDGYTF. The CDR3 nucleotides read TGTGCCAGCAGTGAAGCCAGGGCTGGGGATGGCTACACCTTC.

The rearrangement joins TRBV5-4 to TRBJ1-2, with D possibly matching TRBD1 (5 bases). Deletions cut 1 base from V and 2 bases from J, with 9 bases between. Germline assignment: CDR1 SGHNT and CDR2 YYREEE (reference sequence). The CDR3 extends over 14 amino acids. CDR3 sequence: CASSLTGLNYGYTF. CDR3 bases: TGTGCCAGCAGCTTGACAGGCCTAAACTATGGCTACACCTTC.

V and J are TRBV12-5 and TRBJ2-7; 10 bases are shared with TRBD1. V shed 7 bases, J shed 5 bases, and the junction held 11 bases outside the gene matches. Germline V gene sequence: CDR1 LGHNT, CDR2 FRNRAP. This CDR3 is built from 15 residues. This CDR3 reads CASAKLDRGRNEQYF. CDR3 nucleotides: TGTGCTAGTGCCAAACTCGACAGGGGGCGCAACGAGCAGTACTTC.

The chain couples TRBV10-3 to TRBJ2-1; possible D gene TRBD1, 6 bases. V was shortened by 0 bases and J by 2 bases, with 11 bases between the two germline ends. The CDR3 is made up of 16 amino acids. Germline V CDR1 and CDR2: ENHRY, SYGVKD. The CDR3 reads CAISESFRGTYNEQFF. DNA for the CDR3: TGTGCCATCAGTGAGTCCTTCAGGGGTACCTACAATGAGCAGTTCTTC.

This rearrangement joins TRBV5-1 to TRBJ2-3; 9 bases align to TRBD2. The ends lost 2 bases at V and 1 base at J; junction bases unmatched: 5. The germline V gene encodes CDR1 SGHRS and CDR2 YFSETQ. The CDR3 totals 16 residues. The CDR3 coding sequence is TGCGCCAGCAGCTTCGCCGGGACTAGCCGCACAGATACGCAGTATTTT. It specifies CASSFAGTSRTDTQYF. Based on the CDR3 plus reference TRBV5-1 and TRBJ2-3, the full variable domain is KAGVTQTPRYLIKTRGQQVTLSCSPISGHRSVSWYQQTPGQGLQFLFEYFSETQRNKGNFPGRFSGRQFSNSRSEMNVSTLELGDSALYLCASSFAGTSRTDTQYFGPGTRLTVL.

The CDR3 protein is CASSQGPPYYGGTNNEQFF. CDR3 in DNA: TGCGCCAGCAGCCAAGGTCCCCCCTACTATGGCGGCACTAACAATGAGCAGTTCTTC. V gene TRBV4-1 combines with J gene TRBJ2-1; no definite D call. The CDR3 contains 19 residues. V was trimmed by 1 base and J by 5 bases, leaving 24 bases between them. Germline CDR1 is MGHRA and CDR2 is YSYEKL.

The chain couples TRBV28 to TRBJ1-5, with 7 bases lining up with TRBD1. The length of the CDR3 is 13 residues. The junction had 6 bases not matched to a gene; V was cut back by 6 bases and J by 7 bases. From germline, CDR1 is MDHEN and CDR2 SYDVKM. This CDR3 is CASRTGINQPQHF. CDR3 DNA: TGTGCCAGCAGGACAGGGATAAACCAGCCCCAGCATTTT.

The V and J genes are TRBV21-1 and TRBJ1-5; no DNA check was done on the table's D call, TRBD1. TRBV21-1 is noted as a pseudogene. The CDR3 has 15 residues. CDR3 residues: CASSKKQGKNQPQHF. As DNA, the CDR3 is TGTGCCAGCAGCAAAAAACAGGGAAAAAATCAGCCCCAGCATTTT.

The chain employs TRBV7-2 and TRBJ1-5; D not certain. Trimming cost V 4 bases and J 0 bases, with 4 bases left between them. The CDR3 loop spans 13 amino acids. CDR1 and CDR2 from the germline V gene are SGHTA and FQGNSA. CDR3 DNA: TGTGCCAGCAGCTCCTATAGCAATCAGCCCCAGCATTTT. It translates to CASSSYSNQPQHF.

The genes are TRBV6-1 and TRBJ1-5; 7 nucleotides agree with TRBD1. With V trimmed by 6 bases and J by 7 bases, 9 bases remained unmatched. The CDR3 extends over 14 amino acids. Germline CDR1 is MNHNS and CDR2 is SASEGT. In nucleotides, the CDR3 is TGTGCCAGCAGCTCGACAGGGACCCAACAGCCCCAGCATTTT. It codes for CASSSTGTQQPQHF.

As concerns this clone: In the same sample, other DNA sequences code for this CDR3. V and J are TRBV25-1 and TRBJ2-7, with TRBD1 matching 7 bases. V dropped 9 bases and J dropped 0; count of bases not matched to a gene: 5. The CDR3 is 13 amino acids. Germline V gene sequence: CDR1 MGHDK, CDR2 SYGVNS. For the CDR3, the DNA is TGTGCCAGTGCCTGGGACAGCTCCTACGAGCAGTACTTC. Amino acids: CASAWDSSYEQYF.

In nucleotides, the CDR3 is TGTGCCTGGAGTAGGAGGAGATCCTACAATGAGCAGTTCTTC. Translated: CAWSRRRSYNEQFF. V is TRBV30 and J is TRBJ2-1; tentatively, D is TRBD2 (5 bases). Germline assignment: CDR1 GTSNPN and CDR2 SVGIG (reference sequence). Between the trimmed V and J ends, which lost 2 bases and 1 base, there was a span of 9 bases. The CDR3 has 14 amino acids.

Concerning this clone itself: The sample has other DNA sequences that encode this CDR3 too. The chain couples TRBV18 to TRBJ1-6; TRBD1 is a possible D gene (5 bases). The CDR3 extends over 14 amino acids. Between the trimmed V and J ends, which lost 3 bases and 7 bases, there was a span of 10 bases. Germline assignment: CDR1 KGHSH and CDR2 LQKENI. The chain's CDR3 is CASSPQGANSPLHF. The CDR3 nucleotides read TGTGCCAGCTCACCGCAGGGCGCGAATTCACCCCTCCACTTT. Filled out from reference TRBV18 and TRBJ1-6, the complete variable domain reads NAGVMQNPRHLVRRRGQEARLRCSPMKGHSHVYWYRQLPEEGLKFMVYLQKENIIDESGMPKERFSAEFPKEGPSILRIQQVVRGDSAAYFCASSPQGANSPLHFGNGTRLTVT.

The chain joins TRBV7-6 to TRBJ2-5; D remains ambiguous. V was shortened by 3 bases and J by 3 bases, with 8 bases between the two germline ends. Germline loops: CDR1 SGHVS, CDR2 FNYEAQ. The CDR3 is 13 amino acids. The CDR3 protein is CASSFPLEETQYF. The CDR3 DNA reads as TGTGCCAGCAGCTTTCCCCTAGAAGAGACCCAGTACTTC.

The genes are TRBV28 and TRBJ2-5; TRBD2 matches at 14 bases. The V and J ends lost 3 bases and 1 base, in that order; junction bases with no gene match: 1. CDR3 length: 16 amino acids. The germline V gene has CDR1 MDHEN and CDR2 SYDVKM. In DNA, the CDR3 is TGTGCCAGCAGTTTGACTAGCGGGGGGGGCCAAGAGACCCAGTACTTC. The encoded protein is CASSLTSGGGQETQYF.

The CDR3 DNA reads TGTGCCAGCAGCCGTTTATACGGGGAGCTGTTTTTT. Encoded protein: CASSRLYGELFF. The chain is built from TRBV6-5 and TRBJ2-2; D remains unclear. Between the trimmed V and J ends, which lost 6 bases and 7 bases, there was a span of 9 bases. The CDR3 length is 12 residues. Germline V gene sequence: CDR1 MNHEY, CDR2 SVGAGI.

This clone was observed a few times. The chain couples TRBV5-4 to TRBJ1-2; no definite D call. Per germline, CDR1 SGHNT and CDR2 YYREEE (reference sequence). V was pared by 3 bases and J by 3 bases, with 15 bases between. CDR3 length equals 15 residues. The CDR3 reads CASSSPGLGDYGYTF. CDR3 in DNA: TGTGCCAGCAGCTCCCCGGGTCTCGGTGACTATGGCTACACCTTC.

The V and J genes are TRBV11-2 and TRBJ2-1; D perhaps matches TRBD2 (5 bases). CDR1 is SGHAT, CDR2 FQNNGV, per germline. V lost 7 bases to trimming and J lost 5 bases, with 18 bases between them. The CDR3 sequence is 15 residues long. Written as DNA, the CDR3 is TGTGCCAGCATGCGGGCTGGCTGGGGTGACAATGAGCAGTTCTTC. This translates into CASMRAGWGDNEQFF.

This chain links TRBV14 with TRBJ2-2; 13 bases agree with TRBD2. The CDR3 sequence is 17 residues long. The germline gives CDR1 SGHDN, CDR2 FVKESK. V was clipped by 3 bases and J by 7 bases; unmatched bases: 8. The CDR3 DNA follows: TGTGCCAGCAGCCACCAACTAGCGGGAGGGCCGGACGGGGAGCTGTTTTTT. Amino acid sequence: CASSHQLAGGPDGELFF.